The 27 T cell receptor beta chains given below trace back to one sample, sequenced in a study of T cell clonality in common variable immunodeficiency. Sequencing was performed with immunoSEQ multiplex PCR; in TCRdb, only in-frame clones are kept and a portion is missing. Recorded here are about 6,600 clones, none singletons. Study-wide results and caveats: Fewer deletions and N-nucleotide insertions were reportedly seen in common variable immunodeficiency TCR beta sequences.

No antigen is known for these receptors. What was sequenced was peripheral blood mononuclear cells. The receptors stem from a human donor with common variable immunodeficiency.

On this clone: Coverage ceases 3 residues before the CDR3 finishes, and the germline J gene fills in the end. This chain connects TRBV18 to TRBJ2-5, with 7 bases aligning to TRBD1. The germline V gene encodes CDR1 KGHSH and CDR2 LQKENI. CDR3 size: 15 residues. J gave up 3 bases and V 2 bases, and 6 bases lay outside the gene matches. The DNA read from the CDR3 is TGTGCCAGCTCACCAGGAACAGGGGCCAAAGAGACC. This codes for CASSPGTGAKET. The CDR3 as a whole reads CASSPGTGAKETQYF.

In regard to this clone: The sequenced fragment ends 3 residues before the CDR3 boundary, so the rest is inferred from the germline J gene. This chain links TRBV18 with TRBJ1-6, with 7 bases matching TRBD1. V lost 8 bases and J lost 2; bases outside the gene matches: 6. The CDR3 consists of 15 residues. The germline CDR1 and CDR2 sequences are KGHSH and LQKENI. The CDR3 bases that were read are TGTGCCAGCAGTAGGGACAGCACCTATAATTCACCC. Translating gives CASSRDSTYNSP. The full-length CDR3 reads as CASSRDSTYNSPLHF.

Details on this clone: The read halts 3 residues ahead of the CDR3 end, with the missing end drawn from the germline J gene. The chain employs TRBV18 and TRBJ1-1; D is unclear. Germline values: CDR1 KGHSH, CDR2 LQKENI. Trimming took 3 bases from V and 0 from J, leaving 14 bases between them. The CDR3 spans 16 residues. Incomplete CDR3 DNA: TGTGCCAGCTCACCCATTCGCGGCGAGCTGAACACTGAA. Protein product: CASSPIRGELNTE. From start to end, the CDR3 is CASSPIRGELNTEAFF.

Details on this clone: The read ends 3 residues before the CDR3 terminus; that terminus is restored from the germline J gene. The chain recombines TRBV19 with TRBJ1-2; D perhaps matches TRBD1 (5 bases). Germline CDR1 reads LNHDA; CDR2 reads SQIVND (reference sequence). The CDR3 runs 15 residues. Trimming removed 2 bases from V and 3 bases from J, with 13 bases in between. The covered CDR3 bases are TGTGCCAGTAGTATATCTGGCGGGGGGGACTATGGC. Its translation: CASSISGGGDYG. The CDR3 in its entirety is CASSISGGGDYGYTF.

This clone was counted a few times. The CDR3 end is not reached by the read, which stops 3 residues before it; the germline J gene fills it in. The chain links TRBV2 to TRBJ2-1; 10 positions match TRBD2. The CDR3 extends over 15 amino acids. Looked up from germline, CDR1 is SNHLY and CDR2 is FYNNEI. Losses at the gene ends were 5 bases for V and 9 bases for J; bases not matched to a gene: 10. CDR3 region: CASSLTSGTISEQFF. Partial CDR3 DNA: TGTGCCAGCAGTCTAACTAGCGGGACGATCAGTGAG.

This clone was observed a handful of times. The CDR3 is cut off 3 residues early in the read; its end comes from the germline J gene. This chain uses TRBV19 with TRBJ2-1; no reliable D call. The CDR3 has 13 residues. V was shortened by 5 bases and J by 2 bases, with 7 bases between the two germline ends. Germline assignment: CDR1 LNHDA and CDR2 SQIVND (reference sequence). The CDR3 bases that were read are TGTGCCAGTAGTCCCAGCGCCTACAATGAG. It encodes CASSPSAYNE. The whole CDR3 sequence reads CASSPSAYNEQFF.

Concerning this clone itself: The read stops 3 residues short of the end of the CDR3; the missing end is completed from the germline J gene. This same CDR3 is encoded by further DNA sequences in the sample. The rearrangement joins TRBV18 to TRBJ1-1; TRBD1 matches at 7 bases. CDR1 and CDR2 (germline): KGHSH, LQKENI. Germline trimming cut 0 bases from V and 1 base from J; bases unmatched to any gene: 8. The CDR3 contains 17 residues. CDR3 amino acids: CASSPPRIKGANTEAFF. The CDR3 bases that were read are TGTGCCAGCTCACCACCGCGGATAAAGGGGGCGAACACTGAA.

As for this clone: Read sequence stops 3 residues before the CDR3 end, and the germline J gene provides the missing end. The genes are TRBV18 and TRBJ2-1; 10 positions agree with TRBD2. V lost 3 bases to trimming and J lost 3 bases; unmatched junction nucleotides: 2. The CDR3 extends over 15 amino acids. Germline V gene lookup returns CDR1 KGHSH and CDR2 LQKENI. The covered CDR3 bases are TGTGCCAGCTCACCGCTAGCGGGAGACTACAATGAG. The encoded protein is CASSPLAGDYNE. The CDR3 reads in full as CASSPLAGDYNEQFF. Together with reference TRBV18 and TRBJ2-1, the CDR3 gives the full variable domain: NAGVMQNPRHLVRRRGQEARLRCSPMKGHSHVYWYRQLPEEGLKFMVYLQKENIIDESGMPKERFSAEFPKEGPSILRIQQVVRGDSAAYFCASSPLAGDYNEQFFGPGTRLTVL.

Points on this clone: The CDR3 end lies 3 residues beyond the end of the read and is filled in from the germline J gene. The chain is built from TRBV18 and TRBJ2-3; no clear D gene. CDR3 length: 14 residues. Germline CDR1 KGHSH, CDR2 LQKENI. V was clipped by 3 bases and J by 2 bases, with 9 bases between them. CDR3 DNA (partial): TGTGCCAGCTCACCGACTGAATTCACAGATACG. Its translation: CASSPTEFTDT. The whole CDR3 is CASSPTEFTDTQYF.

Note on this clone: The CDR3 end lies 3 residues beyond the end of the read and is filled in from the germline J gene. The rearrangement links TRBV13 to TRBJ2-7; no clear D. This CDR3 is 13 amino acids long. The V gene lost 0 bases and the J gene lost 4 bases, with 7 bases spanning the gap. Per the germline V gene, CDR1 is PRHDT and CDR2 is FYEKMQ (reference sequence). CDR3 sequence: CASSLGTEYEQYF. Incomplete CDR3 DNA: TGTGCCAGCAGCTTAGGTACAGAGTACGAG.

A note on this clone: The read ends 3 residues before the CDR3 terminus; that terminus is restored from the germline J gene. The chain joins TRBV5-1 to TRBJ2-3; D not resolved. Trimming shortened V by 5 bases and J by 2 bases, and 12 bases separated the two germline ends. Germline V lookup: CDR1 SGHRS, CDR2 YFSETQ. The CDR3 runs to 14 residues. The DNA read from the CDR3 is TGCGCCAGCAGAAATTCAGGTTTCACAGATACG. Translation gives CASRNSGFTDT. The full CDR3 sequence reads CASRNSGFTDTQYF.

Points on this clone: The junction departs from the called germline gene at one end, perhaps through a read error. The read ends 3 residues shy of where the CDR3 ends; the end is completed using the germline J gene. This chain links TRBV7-7 with TRBJ2-5; tentatively, D is TRBD2 (7 bases). CDR1 SSHAT and CDR2 FNYEAQ come from the germline V gene (reference sequence). The CDR3 is 15 residues long. CDR3 residues: CASSWGGLYQETQYF. CDR3 bases read: TGTGCTAGCAGCTGGGGGGGGCTGTACCAAGAGACC.

With regard to this clone: The read terminates 3 residues before the CDR3 end, so the remaining end is supplied by the germline J gene. The V call is TRBV7-9, the J call TRBJ2-4, with D possibly being TRBD2 (5 bases). Trimming removed 5 bases at V and 6 bases at J, with 11 bases between. Germline V gives CDR1 SEHNR, CDR2 FQNEAQ (reference sequence). This CDR3 region has 13 residues. The part of the CDR3 DNA that was read is TGTGCCAGCAGCAACATACTAGGAAACATT. It codes for CASSNILGNI. The entire CDR3 is CASSNILGNIQYF.

As regards this clone: From the germline J gene comes the end of the CDR3, since the read stops 3 residues before it. V and J are TRBV19 and TRBJ2-5; perhaps TRBD1 as D (6 bases). The germline gives CDR1 LNHDA, CDR2 SQIVND (reference sequence). This CDR3 is built from 15 residues. Trimming removed 3 bases at V and 2 bases at J, with 13 bases between. The CDR3 region is CASSMLQGIQETQYF. Incomplete CDR3 DNA: TGTGCCAGTAGTATGTTACAGGGCATTCAAGAGACC.

In this sample, this clone turned up a few times. Read data end 3 residues before the CDR3 end; the end is taken from the germline J gene. The gene calls are TRBV5-4 and TRBJ2-7; D remains ambiguous. The CDR3 length is 11 residues. Germline CDR1 and CDR2: SGHNT and YYREEE (reference sequence). Trimming pared 3 bases from V and 1 base from J, leaving 2 bases between. Partial CDR3 DNA: TGTGCCAGCAGCTCTTCCTACGAG. Protein product: CASSSSYE. In full, the CDR3 reads CASSSSYEQYF.

This clone has only a few counts. The read falls 3 residues short of the CDR3 end, and the missing part is taken from the germline J gene. The chain carries TRBV11-2 and TRBJ2-7; 8 bases line up with TRBD2. Germline trimming cut 5 bases from V and 6 bases from J; bases unmatched to any gene: 9. The CDR3 has 14 residues. The germline V gene has CDR1 SGHAT and CDR2 FQNNGV. The covered CDR3 bases are TGTGCCAGCAGCCCGACCCCCCTAGCGGGCGAG. Translated, it gives CASSPTPLAGE. The entire CDR3 is CASSPTPLAGEQYF. Full variable domain (remainder filled in from reference TRBV11-2 and TRBJ2-7): EAGVAQSPRYKIIEKRQSVAFWCNPISGHATLYWYQQILGQGPKLLIQFQNNGVVDDSQLPKDRFSAERLKGVDSTLKIQPAKLEDSAVYLCASSPTPLAGEQYFGPGTRLTVT.

This clone was detected only a few times. The read finishes 3 residues shy of the CDR3 end, and the germline J gene is used to complete it. This chain uses TRBV19 with TRBJ1-1; D might be TRBD1 (6 bases). The V gene lost 1 base and the J gene lost 6 bases, with 15 bases spanning the gap. The CDR3 is 15 residues long. Per germline, CDR1 LNHDA and CDR2 SQIVND (reference sequence). CDR3 DNA (partial): TGTGCCAGTAGTATAGGCGGTACAGGGTGGGCTGAA. Translated: CASSIGGTGWAE. In full, the CDR3 reads CASSIGGTGWAEAFF.

For this clone: The read ends 3 residues early relative to the CDR3; the germline J gene fills the gap. The V call is TRBV19, the J call TRBJ2-1; 8 bases line up with TRBD1. The V gene's germline CDR1 is LNHDA and CDR2 SQIVND (reference sequence). V lost 5 bases, J lost 6 bases, and 6 bases stayed unmatched. This CDR3 region has 14 residues. The CDR3 bases that were read are TGTGCCAGTAGTTTCCGACAGGGGCGCAATGAG. This codes for CASSFRQGRNE. The full CDR3 sequence reads CASSFRQGRNEQFF.

About this clone: The read ends 3 residues before the CDR3 terminus; that terminus is restored from the germline J gene. This chain joins TRBV18 and TRBJ2-1; D call uncertain. The V end was cut by 0 bases, the J end by 4 bases, with 7 bases between. This CDR3 has 14 residues. CDR1 KGHSH and CDR2 LQKENI come from the germline V gene. The CDR3 protein is CASSPPFVYNEQFF. CDR3 DNA (partial): TGTGCCAGCTCACCACCATTCGTTTACAATGAG.

The sample holds a few counts of this clone. The read is 3 residues too short to cover the CDR3 end, so that end is filled in from the germline J gene. The rearrangement uses TRBV19 and TRBJ1-2, with D perhaps matching TRBD1 (6 bases). CDR3 length: 15 amino acids. Per the germline V gene, CDR1 is LNHDA and CDR2 is SQIVND (reference sequence). V was clipped by 5 bases and J by 3 bases, with 16 bases between them. CDR3 DNA (partial): TGTGCCAGTAGTCCCGCCATAGGGGGTGACTATGGC. Protein: CASSPAIGGDYG. The CDR3 reads in full as CASSPAIGGDYGYTF.

A few counts support this clone. The read falls 3 residues short of the CDR3 end, and the missing part is taken from the germline J gene. This chain uses TRBV6-2 or TRBV6-3 with TRBJ2-1; weak D call: TRBD2 (8 bases). Germline V lookup: CDR1 MNHEY, CDR2 SVGEGT. V was pared by 9 bases and J by 3 bases, with 18 bases between. The CDR3 spans 15 residues. The CDR3 loop is CASTGRGLLYNEQFF. The sequenced part of the CDR3 DNA is TGTGCCAGTACCGGGAGGGGGCTTCTCTACAATGAG.

As regards this clone: From the germline J gene comes the end of the CDR3, since the read stops 3 residues before it. V usage is TRBV19 and J usage is TRBJ2-1; D is possibly TRBD1 (5 bases). Looked up from germline, CDR1 is LNHDA and CDR2 is SQIVND (reference sequence). CDR3 length: 16 amino acids. V was shortened by 3 bases and J by 0 bases, with 12 bases between the two germline ends. This CDR3 is CASSMQGGGSYNEQFF. CDR3 bases read: TGTGCCAGTAGTATGCAGGGCGGCGGCTCCTACAATGAG.

Regarding this clone: The read finishes 3 residues shy of the CDR3 end, and the germline J gene is used to complete it. This chain connects TRBV6-2 or TRBV6-3 to TRBJ1-1; 10 nucleotides align to TRBD1. Per the germline V gene, CDR1 is MNHEY and CDR2 is SVGEGT. The CDR3 has 14 residues. V was pared by 6 bases and J by 4 bases, with 5 bases of the junction left unmatched. CDR3 DNA, as far as it was read: TGTGCCAGCAGGGACAGGGGGGGGAGCACTGAA. It yields the protein CASRDRGGSTE. The entire CDR3 protein is CASRDRGGSTEAFF.

This clone was seen only a few times. From the germline J gene comes the end of the CDR3, since the read stops 3 residues before it. This chain uses TRBV19 with TRBJ2-7; D perhaps matches TRBD1 (5 bases). This CDR3 comprises 13 residues. V lost 3 bases, J lost 4 bases, and 10 bases lay in between. The V gene's germline CDR1 is LNHDA and CDR2 SQIVND (reference sequence). CDR3 in amino acids: CASSITSGYEQYF. CDR3 bases read: TGTGCCAGTAGTATCACCTCAGGGTACGAG.

This clone showed up just a few times. The CDR3 extends 3 residues past the end of the read, so its final part is completed from the germline J gene. The J gene is TRBJ1-4, the V gene TRBV2; 8 bases map to TRBD1. This CDR3 is built from 15 residues. The J segment lost 4 bases and the V segment lost 6 bases, leaving 7 bases of the junction unmatched. In germline, CDR1 is SNHLY, CDR2 FYNNEI. The chain's CDR3 is CASRDRGFGNEKLFF. The CDR3 DNA, read in part, is TGTGCCAGCAGAGACAGGGGCTTCGGTAATGAAAAA.

About this clone itself: The read is 3 residues too short to cover the CDR3 end, so that end is filled in from the germline J gene. J is TRBJ1-6 and V is TRBV5-1; D unclear. Trimming shortened V by 4 bases and J by 0 bases, and 5 bases separated the two germline ends. Germline V gene data show CDR1 as SGHRS and CDR2 as YFSETQ. This CDR3 is built from 14 residues. The CDR3 sequence is CASSPGSYNSPLHF. The part of the CDR3 DNA that was read is TGCGCCAGCAGCCCAGGCTCCTATAATTCACCC.

For this clone: The read ends 3 residues early relative to the CDR3; the germline J gene fills the gap. This chain joins TRBV7-6 and TRBJ2-2; the D is unclear. Looked up from germline, CDR1 is SGHVS and CDR2 is FNYEAQ. The V and J ends lost 5 bases and 7 bases respectively, with 11 bases between them. The CDR3 is 13 amino acids. The part of the CDR3 DNA that was read is TGTGCCAGCAGCATCTCAGGTTACGGGGAG. It translates to CASSISGYGE. The full CDR3 protein reads CASSISGYGELFF.